This TCR beta chain was sequenced in a study of identical twins. There were only healthy Caucasians among the donors. Trimming shortened V by 4 bases and J by 9 bases, and 16 bases separated the two germline ends. CDR3 size: 13 residues. CDR1 GTSNPN and CDR2 SVGIG come from the germline V gene (reference sequence). TCRdb itself ran the 5' RACE reads through MiXCR, one entry per CDR3 protein. In the table there are 460,000 or so distinct CDR3 sequences, 13% to 15% of which are singletons. In this sample, this clonotype turned up a few times. Separately, the same data were catalogued under a study of yellow fever vaccine responses in identical twins.

This receptor was identified in a young woman in good health. The chain employs TRBV30 and TRBJ2-1; D possibly corresponds to TRBD2 (5 bases). The sample was CD4+ T cells sorted from blood. The chain's CDR3 is CAWIFNWRCEQFF. CDR3 sequence (DNA): TGTGCCTGGATTTTCAATTGGAGGTGTGAGCAGTTCTTC.